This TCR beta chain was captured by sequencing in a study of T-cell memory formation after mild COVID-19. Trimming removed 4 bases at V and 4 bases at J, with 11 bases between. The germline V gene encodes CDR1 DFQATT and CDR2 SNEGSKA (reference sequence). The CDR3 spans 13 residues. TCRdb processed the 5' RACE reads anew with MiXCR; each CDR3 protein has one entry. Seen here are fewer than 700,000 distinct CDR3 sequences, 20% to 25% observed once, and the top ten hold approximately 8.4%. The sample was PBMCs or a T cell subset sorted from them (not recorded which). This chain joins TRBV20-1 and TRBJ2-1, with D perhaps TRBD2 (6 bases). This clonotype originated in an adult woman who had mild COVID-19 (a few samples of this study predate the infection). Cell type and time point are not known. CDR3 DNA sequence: TGCAGTGCTAAATGGGGACTGTACAATGAGCAGTTCTTC. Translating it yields CSAKWGLYNEQFF.